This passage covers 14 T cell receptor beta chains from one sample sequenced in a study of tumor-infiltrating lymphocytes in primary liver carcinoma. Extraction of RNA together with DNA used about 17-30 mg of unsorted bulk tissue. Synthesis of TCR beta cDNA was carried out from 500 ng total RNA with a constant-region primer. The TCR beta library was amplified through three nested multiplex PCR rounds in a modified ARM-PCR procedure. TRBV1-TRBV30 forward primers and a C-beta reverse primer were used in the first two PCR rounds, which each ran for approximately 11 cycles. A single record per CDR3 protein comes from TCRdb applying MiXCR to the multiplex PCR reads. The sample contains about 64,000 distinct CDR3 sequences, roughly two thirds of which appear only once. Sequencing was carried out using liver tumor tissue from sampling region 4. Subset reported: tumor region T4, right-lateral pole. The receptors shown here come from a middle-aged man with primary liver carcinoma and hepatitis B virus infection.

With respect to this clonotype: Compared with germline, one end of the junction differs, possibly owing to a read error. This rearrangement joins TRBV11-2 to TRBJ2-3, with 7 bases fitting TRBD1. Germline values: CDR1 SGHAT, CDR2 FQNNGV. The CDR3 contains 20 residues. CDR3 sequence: CASSLGPGQENTISTDTQYF. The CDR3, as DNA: TGCGCCAGCAGCTTAGGGCCAGGACAGGAAAACACTATTAGCACAGATACGCAGTATTTT.

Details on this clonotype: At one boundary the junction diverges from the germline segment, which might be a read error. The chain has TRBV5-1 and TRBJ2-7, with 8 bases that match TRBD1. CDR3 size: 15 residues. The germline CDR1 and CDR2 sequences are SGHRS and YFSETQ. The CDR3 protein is CTSSFTGGFQAEQYF. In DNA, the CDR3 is TGCACCAGCAGCTTTACAGGGGGGTTTCAGGCCGAGCAATACTTC.

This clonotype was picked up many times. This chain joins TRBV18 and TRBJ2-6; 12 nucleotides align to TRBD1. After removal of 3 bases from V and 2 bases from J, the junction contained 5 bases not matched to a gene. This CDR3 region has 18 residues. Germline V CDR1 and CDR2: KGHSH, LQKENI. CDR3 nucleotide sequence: TGTGCCAGCTCACCTTTCGGGACAGGGGGCACTGGGGCCAACGTCCTGACTTTC. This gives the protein CASSPFGTGGTGANVLTF. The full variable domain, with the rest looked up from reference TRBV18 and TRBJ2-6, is NAGVMQNPRHLVRRRGQEARLRCSPMKGHSHVYWYRQLPEEGLKFMVYLQKENIIDESGMPKERFSAEFPKEGPSILRIQQVVRGDSAAYFCASSPFGTGGTGANVLTFGAGSRLTVL.

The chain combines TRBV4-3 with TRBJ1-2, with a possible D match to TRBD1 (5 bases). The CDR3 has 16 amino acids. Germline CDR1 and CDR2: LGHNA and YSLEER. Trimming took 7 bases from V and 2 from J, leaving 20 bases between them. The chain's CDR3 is CASNRKTGRGNYGYTF. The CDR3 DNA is TGCGCCAGCAACCGGAAAACAGGACGGGGAAACTATGGCTACACCTTC.

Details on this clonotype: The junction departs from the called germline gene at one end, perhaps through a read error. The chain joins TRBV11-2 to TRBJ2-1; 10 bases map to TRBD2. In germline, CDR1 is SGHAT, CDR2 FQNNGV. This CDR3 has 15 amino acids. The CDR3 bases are TGTGCCAAAAGCCCCCAGCGGGAGGGATTGGGTGAGCTGTTCTTC. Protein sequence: CAKSPQREGLGELFF.

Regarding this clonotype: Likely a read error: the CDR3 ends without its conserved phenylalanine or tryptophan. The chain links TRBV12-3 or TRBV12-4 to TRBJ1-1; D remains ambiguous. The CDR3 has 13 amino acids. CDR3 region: CASSLRQNAEAFY. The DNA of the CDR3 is TGTGCCAGTAGTTTACGGCAGAACGCTGAAGCTTTCTAT.

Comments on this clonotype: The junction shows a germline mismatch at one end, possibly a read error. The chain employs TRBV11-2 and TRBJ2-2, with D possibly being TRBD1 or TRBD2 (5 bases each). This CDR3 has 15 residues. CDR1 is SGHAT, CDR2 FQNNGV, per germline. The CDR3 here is CASSFGGSNTVELFF. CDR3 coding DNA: TGTGCGAGCAGCTTTGGGGGATCGAACACCGTGGAGCTGTTTTTT.

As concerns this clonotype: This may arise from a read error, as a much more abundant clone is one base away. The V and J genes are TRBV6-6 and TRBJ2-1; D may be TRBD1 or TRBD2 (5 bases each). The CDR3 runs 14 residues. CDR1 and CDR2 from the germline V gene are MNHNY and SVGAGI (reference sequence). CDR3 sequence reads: CASNYGTADNEQFF. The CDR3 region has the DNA TGTGCCAGCAATTACGGGACGGCAGACAATGAGCAGTTCTTC.

The CDR3: CASSLGGLAGLLQYF. For the CDR3, the DNA is TGTGCCAGCAGCTTAGGGGGACTAGCGGGACTTCTTCAGTACTTC. J is TRBJ2-7 and V is TRBV11-1; TRBD2 matches at 13 bases. CDR3 length equals 15 residues. V was clipped by 1 base and J by 10 bases; unmatched bases: 7. Looked up from germline, CDR1 is SGHAT and CDR2 is FQDESV (reference sequence).

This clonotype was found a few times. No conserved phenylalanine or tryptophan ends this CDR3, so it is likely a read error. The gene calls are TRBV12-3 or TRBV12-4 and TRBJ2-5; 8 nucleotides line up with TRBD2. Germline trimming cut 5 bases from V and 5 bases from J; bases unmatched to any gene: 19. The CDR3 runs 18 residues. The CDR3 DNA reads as TGTGCCAGCAGTAAGGGGACCAGCGGGAGCCTTCGGCAGGAGACCCAGTACATC. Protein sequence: CASSKGTSGSLRQETQYI.

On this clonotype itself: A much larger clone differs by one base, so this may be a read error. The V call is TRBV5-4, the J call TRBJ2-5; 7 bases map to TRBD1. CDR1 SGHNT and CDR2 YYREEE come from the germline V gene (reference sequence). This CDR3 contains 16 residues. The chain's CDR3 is CSSSLGRQGVQETQYF. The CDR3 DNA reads TGTTCCAGCAGCCTGGGGCGTCAGGGGGTTCAAGAGACCCAGTACTTC.

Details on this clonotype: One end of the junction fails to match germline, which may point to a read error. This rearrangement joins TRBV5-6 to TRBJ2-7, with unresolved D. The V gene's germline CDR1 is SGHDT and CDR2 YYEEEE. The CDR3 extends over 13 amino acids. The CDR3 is CAGSLAIGFWQYF. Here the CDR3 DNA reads TGTGCCGGCAGCTTGGCAATCGGGTTTTGGCAGTACTTC.

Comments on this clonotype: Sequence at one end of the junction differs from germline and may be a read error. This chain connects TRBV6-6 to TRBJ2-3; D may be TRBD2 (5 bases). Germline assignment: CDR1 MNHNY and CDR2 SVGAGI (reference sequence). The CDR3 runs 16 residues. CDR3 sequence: CAGSPIAGAVTDTQYF. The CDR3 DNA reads TGTGCCGGCAGTCCCATCGCGGGTGCAGTCACAGATACTCAGTATTTT.

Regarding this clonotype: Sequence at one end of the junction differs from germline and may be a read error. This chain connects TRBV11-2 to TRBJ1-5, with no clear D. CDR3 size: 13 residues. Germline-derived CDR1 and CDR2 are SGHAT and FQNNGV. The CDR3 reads CTSTLDSGEPQHF. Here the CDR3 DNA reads TGTACCAGCACCTTAGATAGCGGAGAGCCCCAGCATTTT.